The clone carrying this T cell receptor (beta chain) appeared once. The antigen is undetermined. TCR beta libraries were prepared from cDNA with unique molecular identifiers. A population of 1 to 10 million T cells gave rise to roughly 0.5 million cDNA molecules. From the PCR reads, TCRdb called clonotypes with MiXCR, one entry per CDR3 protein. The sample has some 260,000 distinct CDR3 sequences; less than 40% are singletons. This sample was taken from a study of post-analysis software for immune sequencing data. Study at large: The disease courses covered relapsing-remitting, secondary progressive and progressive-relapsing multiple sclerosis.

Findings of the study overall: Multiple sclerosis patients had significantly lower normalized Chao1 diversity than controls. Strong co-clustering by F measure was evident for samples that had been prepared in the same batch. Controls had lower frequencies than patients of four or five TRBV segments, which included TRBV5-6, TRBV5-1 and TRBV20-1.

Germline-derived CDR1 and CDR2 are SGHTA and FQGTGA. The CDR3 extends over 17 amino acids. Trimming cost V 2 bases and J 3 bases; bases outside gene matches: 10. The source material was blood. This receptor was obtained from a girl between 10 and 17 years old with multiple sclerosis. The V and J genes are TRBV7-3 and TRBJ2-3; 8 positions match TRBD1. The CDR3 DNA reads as TGTGCCAGCAGCTTAGTGGACAGGGACGTGCGGACAGATACGCAGTATTTT. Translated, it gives CASSLVDRDVRTDTQYF.